Listed here are 24 T cell receptor beta chains from one sample, sequenced in a study of blood T cell repertoires in COVID-19. Data came from immunoSEQ multiplex PCR; TCRdb stores just in-frame clones and leaves some out. The sample includes tens of thousands of clones, 65% to 85% seen only once; the top ten take under 14%. Sequenced sample: peripheral blood. The source is an elderly man with COVID-19, enrolled during active disease.

The gene calls are TRBV6-5 and TRBJ1-1, with D perhaps TRBD1 (6 bases). Trimming pared 7 bases from V and 9 bases from J, leaving 18 bases between. Germline-derived CDR1 and CDR2 are MNHEY and SVGAGI. The CDR3 spans 13 residues. The CDR3 DNA sequence: TGTGCCAGCACTGCTACACAGGGAGCTCAAGCTTTCTTT. This gives the protein CASTATQGAQAFF.

The J gene is TRBJ1-5, the V gene TRBV28; D uncertain. Germline values: CDR1 MDHEN, CDR2 SYDVKM. Trimming shortened V by 6 bases and J by 1 base, and 16 bases separated the two germline ends. CDR3 length: 16 amino acids. Written as DNA, the CDR3 is TGTGCCAGCAGGAGGAAGGAGGGTAGGAGCAATCAGCCCCAGCATTTT. Encoded protein: CASRRKEGRSNQPQHF. The full variable domain, in which reference TRBV28 and TRBJ1-5 provide the parts outside the CDR3, is DVKVTQSSRYLVKRTGEKVFLECVQDMDHENMFWYRQDPGLGLRLIYFSYDVKMKEKGDIPEGYSVSREKKERFSLILESASTNQTSMYLCASRRKEGRSNQPQHFGDGTRLSIL.

The rearrangement links TRBV10-3 to TRBJ2-6, with D perhaps matching TRBD2 (5 bases). The germline gives CDR1 ENHRY, CDR2 SYGVKD. The length of the CDR3 is 19 residues. V dropped 4 bases and J dropped 0 bases, with 19 bases sitting between them. The DNA of the CDR3 is TGTGCCATCAGTGTGGATCCGGCGACGGGAAGCTCTGGGGCCAACGTCCTGACTTTC. Its protein product is CAISVDPATGSSGANVLTF.

The chain combines TRBV28 with TRBJ1-2; D is ambiguous. Trimming cost V 2 bases and J 4 bases, with 8 bases left between them. Germline CDR1 reads MDHEN; CDR2 reads SYDVKM. The CDR3 totals 13 residues. In DNA, the CDR3 is TGTGCCAGCAGTTTAGGGCACATCTATGGCTACACCTTC. Residues: CASSLGHIYGYTF.

The rearrangement uses TRBV15 and TRBJ2-7; D call uncertain. There are 14 residues in the CDR3. Germline loops: CDR1 LNHNV, CDR2 YYDKDF (reference sequence). Trimming took 3 bases from V and 0 from J, leaving 9 bases between them. Here the CDR3 DNA reads TGTGCCACCAGCAGCCGGAGAGGCTCCTACGAGCAGTACTTC. Translated: CATSSRRGSYEQYF. The entire variable domain, with the rest obtained from reference TRBV15 and TRBJ2-7, is as follows: DAMVIQNPRYQVTQFGKPVTLSCSQTLNHNVMYWYQQKSSQAPKLLFHYYDKDFNNEADTPDNFQSRRPNTSFCFLDIRSPGLGDTAMYLCATSSRRGSYEQYFGPGTRLTVT.

The chain employs TRBV4-2 and TRBJ1-1; 7 positions agree with TRBD1. Germline assignment: CDR1 LGHNA and CDR2 YNFKEQ. CDR3 size: 14 residues. Trimming took 11 bases from V and 2 from J; bases not matched to a gene: 11. CDR3 protein: CAGGPGQLNTEAFF. CDR3 DNA sequence: TGTGCCGGGGGGCCGGGACAGCTAAACACTGAAGCTTTCTTT.

The chain recombines TRBV6-5 with TRBJ2-3; 7 nucleotides match TRBD2. The CDR3 has 15 amino acids. Unmatched junction bases numbered 6, after V lost 2 bases and J lost 4 bases. Germline V gene sequence: CDR1 MNHEY, CDR2 SVGAGI. DNA for the CDR3: TGTGCCAGCAGTTACGGCGGGACTATGGCAGATACGCAGTATTTT. Translated, it gives CASSYGGTMADTQYF.

The V gene is TRBV2, the J gene TRBJ1-2, with D hard to call. V was cut by 6 bases and J by 8 bases, with 16 bases left in between. Germline V gene sequence: CDR1 SNHLY, CDR2 FYNNEI. This CDR3 region has 13 residues. The CDR3 protein is CASSGDPPGGYTF. DNA for the CDR3: TGTGCCAGCAGCGGGGATCCCCCTGGGGGCTACACCTTC.

The CDR3 loop is CASSYPKLSGVSTDTQYF. For the CDR3, the DNA is TGTGCCAGCAGTTACCCGAAACTCAGCGGGGTTAGCACAGATACGCAGTATTTT. J is TRBJ2-3 and V is TRBV6-2 or TRBV6-3; 7 nucleotides align to TRBD2. J lost 0 bases, V lost 2 bases, and 11 bases had no gene match. The CDR3 is 18 amino acids. CDR1 MNHEY and CDR2 SVGEGT come from the germline V gene.

The chain links TRBV4-3 to TRBJ1-5, with D perhaps TRBD1 (6 bases). In germline, CDR1 is LGHNA, CDR2 YSLEER. V was pared by 3 bases and J by 10 bases, with 19 bases between. The CDR3 length is 15 residues. The CDR3 here is CASSHRWDISGPQHF. The DNA of the CDR3 is TGCGCCAGCAGCCACCGCTGGGACATCTCGGGCCCCCAGCATTTT.

The chain has TRBV4-3 and TRBJ2-3; 9 bases map to TRBD2. The CDR3 covers 15 residues. The ends lost 5 bases at V and 2 bases at J; junction bases unmatched: 5. Germline assignment: CDR1 LGHNA and CDR2 YSLEER. The DNA of the CDR3 is TGCGCCAGCAGCACGACTAGCGGATACACAGATACGCAGTATTTT. Translating it yields CASSTTSGYTDTQYF.

The chain couples TRBV5-8 to TRBJ1-1; D is perhaps TRBD1 (5 bases). From germline, CDR1 is SGHTS and CDR2 YDEGEE. The CDR3 consists of 15 residues. V shed 0 bases and J shed 0 bases, with 9 bases lying between them. The CDR3 protein is CASSLGQRVNTEAFF. The CDR3 nucleotides read TGTGCCAGCAGCTTGGGACAGAGAGTGAACACTGAAGCTTTCTTT. The complete variable domain, with remaining parts taken from reference TRBV5-8 and TRBJ1-1, reads EAGVTQSPTHLIKTRGQQATLRCSPISGHTSVYWYQQALGLGLQFLLWYDEGEERNRGNFPPRFSGRQFPNYSSELNVNALELEDSALYLCASSLGQRVNTEAFFGQGTRLTVV.

The chain couples TRBV6-4 to TRBJ2-2; the D gene is possibly TRBD2 (5 bases). CDR1 and CDR2 from the germline V gene are MRHNA and SNTAGT. The CDR3 is 14 residues long. V lost 6 bases and J lost 2, with 10 bases in between. The CDR3 nucleotides read TGTGCCAGCAGGATTGAGGGAAACACCGGGGAGCTGTTTTTT. It encodes CASRIEGNTGELFF.

This rearrangement joins TRBV27 to TRBJ2-2; D not resolved. CDR3 size: 13 residues. Germline V gene sequence: CDR1 MNHEY, CDR2 SMNVEV (reference sequence). Trimming cost V 6 bases and J 6 bases, with 11 bases left between them. CDR3 protein: CASSQTVAGELFF. Written as DNA, the CDR3 is TGTGCCAGCAGCCAAACAGTGGCCGGGGAGCTGTTTTTT.

The chain carries TRBV5-5 and TRBJ2-1, with 11 bases matching TRBD2. Unmatched junction bases numbered 5, after V lost 4 bases and J lost 2 bases. Germline V CDR1 and CDR2: SGHKS, YYEKEE (reference sequence). The CDR3 has 16 residues. CDR3: CASSTIAGGPYNEQFF. The CDR3, as DNA: TGTGCCAGCAGCACAATAGCGGGGGGGCCCTACAATGAGCAGTTCTTC.

The chain carries TRBV5-1 and TRBJ2-1; TRBD2 aligns across 13 bases. Germline V lookup: CDR1 SGHRS, CDR2 YFSETQ. With V trimmed by 4 bases and J by 5 bases, 6 bases remained unmatched. CDR3 length equals 16 residues. The CDR3 is CASSTGLAGLHNEQFF. CDR3 sequence (DNA): TGCGCCAGCAGCACGGGACTAGCGGGGCTACACAATGAGCAGTTCTTC.

The chain joins TRBV30 to TRBJ2-3; D possibly corresponds to TRBD2 (6 bases). The length of the CDR3 is 15 residues. Trimming took off 3 bases at V and 3 bases at J, with 16 bases between the two ends. Germline V CDR1 and CDR2: GTSNPN, SVGIG (reference sequence). CDR3 sequence reads: CAWRASPGETDTQYF. The CDR3 DNA sequence: TGTGCCTGGAGAGCCTCCCCGGGAGAGACAGATACGCAGTATTTT.

This clone has ten or more counts. The V gene is TRBV15, the J gene TRBJ2-1; 9 nucleotides align to TRBD2. Germline lookup yields CDR1 LNHNV and CDR2 YYDKDF (reference sequence). The CDR3 has 17 residues. V trimming: 0 bases; J trimming: 8 bases; junction bases outside the gene matches: 11. CDR3 sequence: CATSRELAGDTGDEQFF. The CDR3 nucleotides read TGTGCCACCAGCAGAGAATTAGCGGGGGACACAGGGGATGAGCAGTTCTTC.

The chain has TRBV7-8 and TRBJ2-1; weak D call: TRBD2 (7 bases). The V end lost 5 bases, the J end lost 4 bases, and 18 bases lay between the germline ends. CDR1 is SGHVS and CDR2 is FQNEAQ in the germline V gene. The CDR3 has 16 amino acids. The CDR3 here is CASSRAWGGSYNEQFF. The CDR3 DNA reads TGTGCCAGCAGCCGAGCGTGGGGGGGCTCATACAATGAGCAGTTCTTC.

The chain links TRBV6-2 or TRBV6-3 to TRBJ1-2, with D perhaps matching TRBD1 (6 bases). The germline V gene encodes CDR1 MNHEY and CDR2 SVGEGT. The V end lost 0 bases, the J end lost 5 bases, and 16 bases lay between the germline ends. The CDR3 has 16 amino acids. The CDR3 sequence is CASSYSAAGDRYGYTF. DNA of the CDR3: TGTGCCAGCAGTTACTCTGCGGCAGGGGACCGATATGGCTACACCTTC.

This sequence joins TRBV11-2 and TRBJ2-2; 10 bases match TRBD1. V shed 7 bases and J 4 bases; nucleotides not matched to a gene: 3. Germline CDR1 SGHAT, CDR2 FQNNGV. The CDR3 length is 14 residues. The CDR3 nucleotides read TGTGCCAGCACCGGGACAGGGGCCACCGGGGAGCTGTTTTTT. Translated: CASTGTGATGELFF.

The chain has TRBV24-1 and TRBJ2-6, with 8 positions matching TRBD2. The CDR3 consists of 15 residues. V was clipped by 6 bases and J by 4 bases; unmatched bases: 4. Germline CDR1 KGHDR, CDR2 SFDVKD. CDR3 sequence (DNA): TGTGCCACCAGTCCGGGGGGGCACGGGGCCAACGTCCTGACTTTC. This translates into CATSPGGHGANVLTF.

The chain is built from TRBV28 and TRBJ2-7; 7 bases match TRBD1. CDR3 size: 12 residues. V was clipped by 5 bases and J by 8 bases; unmatched bases: 6. Germline V gene sequence: CDR1 MDHEN, CDR2 SYDVKM. For the CDR3, the DNA is TGTGCCAGCAGTCGTGCACAGGGGCAGCAGTACTTC. This gives the protein CASSRAQGQQYF.

The J gene is TRBJ1-2, the V gene TRBV5-6; D possibly corresponds to TRBD1 (6 bases). V lost 3 bases, J lost 5 bases, and 14 bases lay in between. Germline V gene sequence: CDR1 SGHDT, CDR2 YYEEEE. This CDR3 has 14 residues. The CDR3 DNA reads TGTGCCAGCAGCTCTTGGACAGAGGCGTATGGCTACACCTTC. It encodes CASSSWTEAYGYTF.